This passage covers 27 T cell receptor beta chains from one sample sequenced in a study of blood T cell repertoires in COVID-19. Sequencing was performed with immunoSEQ multiplex PCR; in TCRdb, only in-frame clones are kept and a portion is missing. This sample has approximately 280,000 clones, with around 85% found just once. Sequencing was performed on PBMCs or T cells enriched from blood (not recorded which). All receptors derive from a woman aged 45-60 years who had recovered from COVID-19.

The V and J genes are TRBV10-3 and TRBJ1-3; the D gene is possibly TRBD1 (6 bases). Trimming cost V 6 bases and J 4 bases, with 10 bases left between them. This CDR3 is built from 13 residues. From germline, CDR1 is ENHRY and CDR2 SYGVKD. In nucleotides, the CDR3 is TGTGCCATCAGGACGGGGACAGGAAACACCATATATTTT. It is translated as CAIRTGTGNTIYF.

The chain is built from TRBV30 and TRBJ1-4; D gene ambiguous. Germline V gives CDR1 GTSNPN, CDR2 SVGIG (reference sequence). V lost 5 bases and J lost 10, with 20 bases in between. There are 14 residues in the CDR3. The CDR3: CAWAAGTGGGKLFF. The CDR3 DNA sequence: TGTGCCTGGGCTGCCGGCACCGGAGGAGGAAAACTGTTTTTT.

V usage is TRBV4-3 and J usage is TRBJ2-1; TRBD2 matches 9 bases. Trimming cost V 1 base and J 3 bases; bases outside gene matches: 7. This CDR3 has 17 residues. From germline, CDR1 is LGHNA and CDR2 YSLEER. The CDR3 spells CASSQVNAGGGYNEQFF. For the CDR3, the DNA is TGCGCCAGCAGCCAAGTAAACGCGGGAGGGGGCTACAATGAGCAGTTCTTC.

This clone was observed a single time. The J gene is TRBJ1-5, the V gene TRBV4-2, with D hard to call. CDR3 length: 17 amino acids. Per the germline V gene, CDR1 is LGHNA and CDR2 is YNFKEQ. V was clipped by 0 bases and J by 0 bases, with 12 bases between them. DNA of the CDR3: TGTGCCAGCAGCCAAGATTATTCACATAATAGCAATCAGCCCCAGCATTTT. Translating gives CASSQDYSHNSNQPQHF.

With respect to this clone: Germline and junction disagree at one end, which may indicate a read error. The chain couples TRBV5-1 to TRBJ1-1, with D maybe TRBD1 (5 bases). CDR1 is SGHRS and CDR2 is YFSETQ in the germline V gene. The CDR3 runs to 16 residues. CDR3 DNA sequence: TGCGCCAGCAGCCCGGAGGGTGGGGGAGTCAACATTGAAGCTTTCTTT. It yields the protein CASSPEGGGVNIEAFF.

DNA for the CDR3: TGTGCCAGCACCCAGCGGGCTAGCACAGATACGCAGTATTTT. It is translated as CASTQRASTDTQYF. V is TRBV11-2 and J is TRBJ2-3, with D possibly being TRBD2 (6 bases). The V and J ends lost 7 bases and 0 bases respectively, with 11 bases between them. This CDR3 has 14 amino acids. Germline CDR1 SGHAT, CDR2 FQNNGV.

The V call is TRBV30, the J call TRBJ2-7, with D perhaps TRBD2 (6 bases). Germline assignment: CDR1 GTSNPN and CDR2 SVGIG (reference sequence). CDR3 length: 13 residues. The CDR3 reads CAQGPREVYEQYF. Written as DNA, the CDR3 is TGTGCTCAAGGCCCCAGGGAGGTTTACGAGCAGTACTTC.

The chain links TRBV7-9 to TRBJ1-2; D unresolved. With 5 bases removed from V and 4 bases from J, the gap between germline ends came to 8 bases. CDR3 length equals 12 residues. Per germline, CDR1 SEHNR and CDR2 FQNEAQ (reference sequence). CDR3 residues: CASSQEIYGYTF. CDR3 DNA: TGTGCCAGCAGCCAGGAAATCTATGGCTACACCTTC.

Comments on this clone: One junction end does not reproduce the germline sequence, and a read error may be involved. This chain links TRBV4-3 with TRBJ2-3; 7 bases align to TRBD2. The CDR3 spans 16 residues. The germline CDR1 and CDR2 sequences are LGHNA and YSLEER. The CDR3 DNA reads as TGCGTCAGCAGCCAAAGTTCAGCGGGAAGGTGGGATACGCAGTATTTT. Protein sequence: CVSSQSSAGRWDTQYF.

A single count supports this clone. The chain carries TRBV27 and TRBJ1-1, with D hard to call. The germline V gene has CDR1 MNHEY and CDR2 SMNVEV (reference sequence). V was cut by 3 bases and J by 4 bases, with 12 bases left in between. CDR3 size: 14 residues. CDR3 coding DNA: TGTGCCAGCAGTTTGAATTTCCGCGGCACTGAAGCTTTCTTT. Protein: CASSLNFRGTEAFF.

The V and J genes are TRBV11-2 and TRBJ2-5, with unresolved D. Trimming stripped 1 base from V and 5 bases from J, with 11 bases between. Germline V gene sequence: CDR1 SGHAT, CDR2 FQNNGV. The CDR3 covers 14 residues. The CDR3 protein is CASSLVMEWETQYF. For the CDR3, the DNA is TGTGCCAGCAGCTTAGTGATGGAGTGGGAGACCCAGTACTTC.

This chain connects TRBV7-2 to TRBJ2-7; 8 bases agree with TRBD2. The CDR3 spans 15 residues. CDR1 is SGHTA and CDR2 is FQGNSA in the germline V gene. Losses at the gene ends were 5 bases for V and 0 bases for J; bases not matched to a gene: 6. The CDR3 DNA follows: TGTGCCAGCAGCAAACGGGGGGGGGACTCCTACGAGCAGTACTTC. It specifies CASSKRGGDSYEQYF.

The chain carries TRBV4-1 and TRBJ1-5; D uncertain. The V gene lost 2 bases and the J gene lost 0 bases, with 2 bases spanning the gap. CDR1 MGHRA and CDR2 YSYEKL come from the germline V gene. CDR3 length: 13 amino acids. The CDR3: CASSQRSNQPQHF. CDR3 bases: TGCGCCAGCAGCCAACGTAGCAATCAGCCCCAGCATTTT.

The rearrangement links TRBV28 to TRBJ1-4; a weak D match, TRBD1 (6 bases). The CDR3 covers 14 residues. The V and J ends lost 6 bases and 5 bases respectively, with 13 bases between them. The V gene's germline CDR1 is MDHEN and CDR2 SYDVKM. DNA for the CDR3: TGTGCCAGCAGGTCGACAGGAACCAATGAAAAACTGTTTTTT. As protein: CASRSTGTNEKLFF.

This clone was observed a few times. V usage is TRBV2 and J usage is TRBJ2-2; possibly TRBD1 for D (6 bases). Germline CDR1 is SNHLY and CDR2 is FYNNEI. There are 14 residues in the CDR3. Trimming left V 7 bases short and J 6 bases short, with 15 bases between. The CDR3 DNA follows: TGTGCCAGCAACTTCCAGGGGCCATCCGGGGAGCTGTTTTTT. Translation: CASNFQGPSGELFF.

The chain uses TRBV6-2 or TRBV6-3 and TRBJ2-4; D possibly corresponds to TRBD2 (7 bases). The CDR3 is 19 amino acids. Germline-derived CDR1 and CDR2 are MNHEY and SVGEGT. V was cut by 1 base and J by 4 bases, with 23 bases left in between. The CDR3 DNA is TGTGCCAGCAGTTACTTCCCTGACGAGCCGGAGGGGGGGAAAAACATTCAGTACTTC. Amino acids: CASSYFPDEPEGGKNIQYF.

A few counts support this clone. The CDR3 DNA reads as TGTGCCAGCTCACCACCGGACAGCAATATTCGCAATCAGCCCCAGCATTTT. Residues: CASSPPDSNIRNQPQHF. The V and J genes are TRBV18 and TRBJ1-5; possible D gene TRBD1, 6 bases. CDR1 is KGHSH and CDR2 is LQKENI in the germline V gene. Trimming pared 0 bases from V and 2 bases from J, leaving 14 bases between. The CDR3 runs 17 residues. Full variable domain (remainder filled in from reference TRBV18 and TRBJ1-5): NAGVMQNPRHLVRRRGQEARLRCSPMKGHSHVYWYRQLPEEGLKFMVYLQKENIIDESGMPKERFSAEFPKEGPSILRIQQVVRGDSAAYFCASSPPDSNIRNQPQHFGDGTRLSIL.

The V call is TRBV11-2, the J call TRBJ2-2, with D possibly matching TRBD1 (6 bases). The CDR3 totals 13 residues. V lost 10 bases, J lost 4 bases, and 13 bases lay in between. Germline V lookup: CDR1 SGHAT, CDR2 FQNNGV. In DNA form, the CDR3 reads TGTGCCACCTTAACAGGGACCACCGGGGAGCTGTTTTTT. This codes for CATLTGTTGELFF.

This chain joins TRBV4-1 and TRBJ2-3; 8 nucleotides agree with TRBD2. CDR1 is MGHRA, CDR2 YSYEKL, per germline. With V trimmed by 2 bases and J by 0 bases, 19 bases remained unmatched. This CDR3 comprises 21 residues. CDR3 residues: CASSQTPLTSGGVTSTDTQYF. CDR3 DNA sequence: TGCGCCAGCAGCCAAACGCCACTGACGAGCGGGGGAGTTACTAGCACAGATACGCAGTATTTT.

The rearrangement uses TRBV19 and TRBJ2-2; 8 positions match TRBD1. J was trimmed by 5 bases and V by 6 bases; bases with no gene match: 20. The CDR3 is 19 amino acids. Germline V gene lookup returns CDR1 LNHDA and CDR2 SQIVND (reference sequence). The CDR3 DNA reads TGTGCCAGTAGACACTCTCTCCGGGGACAGGCCGTTGGTACCGGGGAGCTGTTTTTT. Amino acids: CASRHSLRGQAVGTGELFF.

This chain connects TRBV19 to TRBJ2-7, with 9 bases identical to TRBD1. Trimming cost V 6 bases and J 2 bases; bases outside gene matches: 8. The CDR3 is 15 amino acids. Germline CDR1 LNHDA, CDR2 SQIVND (reference sequence). CDR3 DNA sequence: TGTGCCAGTAGCTTCGGGACAGGGTGGGCCTACGAGCAGTACTTC. Its translation: CASSFGTGWAYEQYF.

This chain connects TRBV4-3 to TRBJ2-7, with a tentative D call TRBD1 (6 bases). The CDR3 runs to 15 residues. In germline, CDR1 is LGHNA, CDR2 YSLEER. The V gene lost 1 base and the J gene lost 3 bases, with 13 bases spanning the gap. CDR3 region: CASSQALQGLYEQYF. CDR3 in DNA: TGCGCCAGCAGCCAAGCTCTTCAGGGGCTCTACGAGCAGTACTTC.

This clone came up a few times. The chain has TRBV7-2 and TRBJ1-2; 9 bases match TRBD1. Germline V CDR1 and CDR2: SGHTA, FQGNSA. This CDR3 is 16 amino acids long. V was clipped by 6 bases and J by 0 bases; unmatched bases: 8. CDR3 nucleotides: TGTGCCAGCAGATTTACAGGGGGCTTAACTAACTATGGCTACACCTTC. Translation: CASRFTGGLTNYGYTF.

The chain carries TRBV10-3 and TRBJ2-1, with TRBD2 as a possible D gene (5 bases). Germline values: CDR1 ENHRY, CDR2 SYGVKD. Trimming took off 0 bases at V and 12 bases at J, with 9 bases between the two ends. The CDR3 contains 12 residues. The CDR3 bases are TGTGCCATCAGTGAGTCGGGGAGTTGGCAGTTCTTC. This encodes CAISESGSWQFF.

The J gene is TRBJ2-7, the V gene TRBV11-3; tentatively, D is TRBD1 (6 bases). The V end was cut by 5 bases, the J end by 3 bases, with 8 bases between. The CDR3 totals 12 residues. Germline V lookup: CDR1 SGHNT, CDR2 YENEEA. The CDR3: CASSKDSYEQYF. In DNA, the CDR3 is TGTGCCAGCAGCAAGGACAGCTACGAGCAGTACTTC.

The chain has TRBV7-3 and TRBJ2-2; a possible D gene is TRBD2 (7 bases). The germline V gene has CDR1 SGHTA and CDR2 FQGTGA. The CDR3 is made up of 15 amino acids. Trimming pared 5 bases from V and 3 bases from J, leaving 13 bases between. CDR3 nucleotide sequence: TGTGCCAGCAGCCGTTCGGGGGGCCACACCGGGGAGCTGTTTTTT. It specifies CASSRSGGHTGELFF.

The chain recombines TRBV5-1 with TRBJ1-2, with D maybe TRBD1 (6 bases). The CDR3 covers 13 residues. Germline CDR1 is SGHRS and CDR2 is YFSETQ. V was pared by 0 bases and J by 6 bases, with 9 bases between. The CDR3: CASSLVQGHGYTF. The DNA of the CDR3 is TGCGCCAGCAGCTTGGTGCAGGGGCATGGCTACACCTTC.